This entry concerns a single T cell receptor beta chain. What this receptor recognizes is not known. This record comes from a study of monozygotic twins with inflammatory bowel disease (dated by TCRdb to about 2019). For the study in its entirety: The complete study included approximately 30 monozygotic twin pairs: 19 IBD-discordant Danish pairs and nine German pairs, of which four were IBD-concordant and five were IBD-discordant. The search for disease-associated traits relied mainly on comparing IBD patients with their genetically identical healthy co-twins within discordant pairs. Each individual had, on average, about 151 000 unique TCRalpha sequences and 181 000 unique TCRbeta sequences available for analysis.

The paper as a whole reports these results and caveats: Concordant and discordant twins showed no difference in repertoire similarity, possibly because of limited statistical power. The analysis was unable to tell apart different T cell subtypes. IBD patients had lower TCRbeta repertoire diversity, measured by the inverse Simpson index, than their healthy co-twins. No single strong signal or clonotype linked to IBD turned up in the results, so the idea that one exists was not supported. Background noise and inter-individual variability may have been introduced into the repertoires by the differing immunosuppressive treatments among patients. Compared with healthy twins, IBD patients shared fewer clonotypes with other individuals, and the difference was most pronounced in patients with signs of disease activity.

From each donor, an approximately 2.4 ml peripheral blood sample was collected into PAXgene tubes and kept at -80 degrees C. Without any T cell sorting, total RNA was extracted from whole blood using the PAXgene blood miRNA kit on an automated QIAcube. Peripheral blood from monozygotic twin pairs, either concordant or discordant for inflammatory bowel disease, underwent deep TCRalpha and TCRbeta repertoire profiling that used unique molecular barcoding. Smoking habits were recorded for all twin pairs, and individuals were classified as current, former or never smokers. CDR1 SGDLS and CDR2 YYNGEE were looked up in the germline V gene. The CDR3 sequence holds 15 residues, the cysteine and phenylalanine included. Nucleotide data are not available. The library was generated by 5' RACE. Each TCR library was prepared from 3,000 to 4,000 ng of total RNA. cDNA was synthesized with SMARTScribe reverse transcriptase in eight separate reactions per sample. Unique molecular identifiers containing a 6-nucleotide sample barcode were introduced through template switching during cDNA synthesis. TCRalpha and TCRbeta cDNA was amplified in two nested PCRs of about 17 and 10 cycles, and bead purification was carried out after each PCR. Before amplification, the cDNA was treated with uracil DNA-glycosylase and purified using the QIAquick PCR purification kit. The second PCR added Illumina TruSeq-compatible adapters along with sample-specific barcodes. Library quality and concentration were checked on TapeStation and Qubit, and libraries were pooled at about 5 ng each. The pooled libraries were sequenced with 2 x 100 bp reads and custom sequencing primers on an Illumina HiSeq2500 single-index Rapid Run. The paper's data handling went like this. MiGEC version 1.2.6 was used for UMI-based consensus assembly to correct PCR and sequencing errors. MiXCR version 2.1.1 was used for V(D)J alignment, clonotype assembly and CDR3 extraction. Gene usage, clonotype sharing and MAIT/NKT TCR abundance were normalised by analysing the top 1000, 10 000 and 20 000 clonotypes per sample. After downsampling to 27 000 UMIs, diversity was calculated as the inverse Simpson index using the vegan R package. Paired Mann-Whitney U tests were applied to discordant twin pairs, with Benjamini-Hochberg correction for multiple testing. TCRdb reprocessed the public reads and reports one entry per CDR3 protein sequence, without DNA. The V and J calls, along with clone size, are taken from TCRdb and not from the paper's own processing. The sample table on file contains about 160,000 distinct CDR3 sequences. The ten largest clonotypes hold roughly 3% of the sample.

This sequence was found in a human donor with ulcerative colitis or Crohn's disease, or a healthy co-twin of an affected twin (not recorded which). The sample was blood. The rearrangement combines TRBV9 with TRBJ2-1. The CDR3 is CASSVTTRVVNEQFF.